These 25 T cell receptor beta chains were all obtained from the same sample, sequenced in a study of CD8+CD57+ T cells in acquired aplastic anemia. For sequencing, patients were chosen who had shown expansion of CD8+CD57+ cells by flow cytometry. Genomic DNA templated the TCR beta VDJ and CDR3 profiling. TCRdb recomputed calls from the reads with MiXCR, one row per CDR3 protein. Of about 160,000 distinct CDR3 sequences detected, around half appear once; the ten largest clones hold approximately 3%. Sequences were obtained from sorted CD4+, CD8+, or CD8+CD57+ T cells (not recorded which) from PBMCs. The receptors come from a human donor with aplastic anemia.

There are a few counts of this clonotype. The V gene is TRBV10-3, the J gene TRBJ2-3; D may match TRBD1 or TRBD2 (5 bases each). The CDR3 is 15 amino acids. Per the germline V gene, CDR1 is ENHRY and CDR2 is SYGVKD. V was cut by 10 bases and J by 3 bases, with 20 bases left in between. DNA for the CDR3: TGTGCCAACAAACCGGGACCCGCTCCGACAGATACGCAGTATTTT. Protein: CANKPGPAPTDTQYF.

This clonotype has more than one count but fewer than ten. This chain links TRBV7-9 with TRBJ2-1; 12 bases match TRBD2. The CDR3 contains 12 residues. Per germline, CDR1 SEHNR and CDR2 FQNEAQ (reference sequence). V lost 5 bases and J lost 14; bases outside the gene matches: 4. This chain's CDR3 is CASSAGLAGKFF. The CDR3, as DNA: TGTGCCAGCAGCGCAGGACTAGCGGGGAAGTTCTTC.

This clonotype was observed many times. The rearrangement links TRBV6-6 to TRBJ2-1; D remains ambiguous. V lost 2 bases and J 8 bases, leaving 13 bases between the germline ends. Germline assignment: CDR1 MNHNY and CDR2 SVGAGI (reference sequence). This CDR3 region has 14 residues. Here the CDR3 DNA reads TGTGCCAGCAGTTACCGAAACAGCCTAGATGAGCAGTTCTTC. Its translation: CASSYRNSLDEQFF.

At least ten counts were recorded for this clonotype. The chain couples TRBV6-1 to TRBJ1-3; D unclear. Germline V gene lookup returns CDR1 MNHNS and CDR2 SASEGT. The CDR3 length is 12 residues. Trimming shortened V by 1 base and J by 6 bases, and 4 bases separated the two germline ends. The CDR3 DNA reads as TGTGCCAGCAGTGAAGTAGTAAACACCATATATTTT. It is translated as CASSEVVNTIYF.

This clonotype has ten or more counts. In nucleotides, the CDR3 is TGTGCCACCAGTGATTTGACCAGGCCTAACGAGCAGTACTTC. Translation: CATSDLTRPNEQYF. The chain joins TRBV24-1 to TRBJ2-7; D remains ambiguous. Germline V gene sequence: CDR1 KGHDR, CDR2 SFDVKD. V was cut by 0 bases and J by 5 bases, with 10 bases left in between. The CDR3 has 14 residues.

In its sample, this clonotype was seen many times. This chain joins TRBV5-6 and TRBJ1-4; D is perhaps TRBD1 (5 bases). CDR1 SGHDT and CDR2 YYEEEE come from the germline V gene. The CDR3 consists of 14 residues. V gave up 1 base and J gave up 7 bases, with 11 bases separating them. CDR3 bases: TGTGCCAGCAGCTTGATGTCCACAGGTGAAAAACTGTTTTTT. The encoded protein is CASSLMSTGEKLFF. Combining the CDR3 with reference TRBV5-6 and TRBJ1-4 gives the whole variable domain DAGVTQSPTHLIKTRGQQVTLRCSPKSGHDTVSWYQQALGQGPQFIFQYYEEEERQRGNFPDRFSGHQFPNYSSELNVNALLLGDSALYLCASSLMSTGEKLFFGSGTQLSVL.

The chain combines TRBV5-1 with TRBJ2-7, with 10 bases fitting TRBD1. Germline assignment: CDR1 SGHRS and CDR2 YFSETQ. The V gene end was trimmed by 5 bases and the J gene end by 3 bases; junction bases not matched to a gene: 8. The CDR3 covers 15 residues. The CDR3 region is CASRPDRTGGYEQYF. CDR3 nucleotide sequence: TGCGCCAGCAGACCGGACCGGACAGGGGGCTACGAGCAGTACTTC. Full variable domain (remainder filled in from reference TRBV5-1 and TRBJ2-7): KAGVTQTPRYLIKTRGQQVTLSCSPISGHRSVSWYQQTPGQGLQFLFEYFSETQRNKGNFPGRFSGRQFSNSRSEMNVSTLELGDSALYLCASRPDRTGGYEQYFGPGTRLTVT.

The chain joins TRBV20-1 to TRBJ2-1, with D unresolved. CDR3 length equals 13 residues. V was clipped by 3 bases and J by 10 bases, with 16 bases between them. Germline CDR1 reads DFQATT; CDR2 reads SNEGSKA (reference sequence). The CDR3 DNA reads as TGCAGTGCTAGCCGAGACGAGGTTTCGGAGCAGTTCTTC. Translated: CSASRDEVSEQFF.

This clonotype occurred once. A junction boundary mismatches the germline segment, possibly from a read error. V is TRBV29-1 and J is TRBJ2-1; 8 bases line up with TRBD1. The CDR3 is made up of 15 amino acids. In germline, CDR1 is SQVTM, CDR2 ANQGSEA. CDR3 bases: TGCAGCGTTGAAGGGTACAGGGGGTCCTGCAATGAGCAGTTCTTC. This sequence encodes CSVEGYRGSCNEQFF.

This clonotype was seen at least ten times. The gene calls are TRBV19 and TRBJ2-7; D is possibly TRBD1 (6 bases). Germline assignment: CDR1 LNHDA and CDR2 SQIVND (reference sequence). Deletions cut 4 bases from V and 6 bases from J, with 16 bases between. This CDR3 is 14 amino acids long. The CDR3 here is CASSSAGAEGEQYF. CDR3 in DNA: TGTGCCAGTAGTAGTGCAGGGGCCGAGGGCGAGCAGTACTTC.

There are a few counts of this clonotype. The chain is built from TRBV10-2 and TRBJ2-7, with D maybe TRBD1 (5 bases). The CDR3 extends over 14 amino acids. The germline V gene has CDR1 WSHSY and CDR2 SAAADI. The V end lost 2 bases, the J end lost 6 bases, and 14 bases lay between the germline ends. In nucleotides, the CDR3 is TGCGCCAGCAGTGAGAGGCAGGGTTGGGGCGAGCAGTACTTC. It codes for CASSERQGWGEQYF.

This clonotype was observed a handful of times. This chain joins TRBV6-1 and TRBJ2-7, with 11 nucleotides matching TRBD1. In germline, CDR1 is MNHNS, CDR2 SASEGT. V was pared by 6 bases and J by 2 bases, with 6 bases of the junction left unmatched. The CDR3 totals 15 residues. The CDR3 nucleotides are TGTGCCAGCAGCTTACCGGGACAGGGGGCCTACGAGCAGTACTTC. Its translation: CASSLPGQGAYEQYF.

This clonotype was found many times. This chain joins TRBV29-1 and TRBJ2-7; D ambiguous. Trimming removed 5 bases at V and 5 bases at J, with 19 bases between. Germline values: CDR1 SQVTM, CDR2 ANQGSEA. The CDR3 consists of 14 residues. CDR3 sequence: CSVQRGNRANEQYF. CDR3 in DNA: TGCAGCGTTCAACGCGGTAACCGTGCGAACGAGCAGTACTTC.

This clonotype was counted at least ten times. V usage is TRBV5-1 and J usage is TRBJ2-7; 9 bases map to TRBD2. The CDR3 covers 17 residues. Unmatched junction bases numbered 8, after V lost 1 base and J lost 0 bases. Germline CDR1 reads SGHRS; CDR2 reads YFSETQ. Here the CDR3 reads CASSLISGSSYSYEQYF. CDR3 DNA sequence: TGCGCCAGCAGCTTGATTAGCGGGAGTTCCTACTCCTACGAGCAGTACTTC.

This clonotype was seen many times. CDR3: CAISETTFPEQFF. CDR3 in DNA: TGTGCCATCAGTGAGACGACCTTCCCCGAGCAGTTCTTC. V gene TRBV10-3 combines with J gene TRBJ2-1, with D uncertain. The V gene's germline CDR1 is ENHRY and CDR2 SYGVKD. The CDR3 extends over 13 amino acids. Trimming took 2 bases from V and 10 from J, leaving 12 bases between them.

This chain links TRBV4-2 with TRBJ1-2, with 12 bases that match TRBD1. This CDR3 has 16 amino acids. Germline-derived CDR1 and CDR2 are LGHNA and YNFKEQ. Trimming took 4 bases from V and 7 from J; bases not matched to a gene: 10. The DNA for the CDR3 is TGTGCCAGCAGCCGTCCGGGACAGGGGGCCCTGAGTGGCTACACCTTC. This translates into CASSRPGQGALSGYTF.

This chain links TRBV19 with TRBJ2-3; D is unclear. Deletions cut 4 bases from V and 2 bases from J, with 16 bases between. This CDR3 has 16 amino acids. CDR1 and CDR2 (germline): LNHDA, SQIVND (reference sequence). The CDR3 is CASSTRSQLFTDTQYF. CDR3 sequence (DNA): TGTGCCAGTAGTACCCGTAGTCAGTTGTTCACAGATACGCAGTATTTT.

This clonotype was recorded only once. The chain combines TRBV5-5 with TRBJ2-7; unclear D gene. Germline values: CDR1 SGHKS, CDR2 YYEKEE (reference sequence). The V end was cut by 0 bases, the J end by 2 bases, with 9 bases between. The length of the CDR3 is 14 residues. CDR3 nucleotides: TGTGCCAGCAGCTTGGGTGGTGAGGCCTACGAGCAGTACTTC. It is translated as CASSLGGEAYEQYF.

This clonotype appeared many times. The V gene is TRBV9, the J gene TRBJ2-1; 8 bases are shared with TRBD2. The length of the CDR3 is 14 residues. The germline V gene encodes CDR1 SGDLS and CDR2 YYNGEE. V gave up 2 bases and J gave up 15 bases; unmatched junction bases: 13. CDR3 nucleotides: TGTGCCAGCAGCGTCCTGGGACTAGACGCGCCCGGGTTCTTC. Its protein is CASSVLGLDAPGFF.

To note about this clonotype: The junction and the germline gene differ at one end; a read error may be behind it. The chain couples TRBV6-5 to TRBJ1-3; D ambiguous. The CDR3 consists of 15 residues. CDR1 is MNHEY, CDR2 SVGAGI, per germline. CDR3 coding DNA: TGTGCCAGCAGTTACTCGAAAGGCTCTGGAAACACCATGTATTTT. Amino acid sequence: CASSYSKGSGNTMYF.

In this sample, this clonotype turned up a few times. A single base separates this from a much larger clone, so it may be a read error. The CDR3 DNA is TGTGCCAGCAGCCCTTCTACCGCGACAGGGGAAGGCTACACCTTC. This sequence encodes CASSPSTATGEGYTF. The J gene is TRBJ1-2, the V gene TRBV12-3 or TRBV12-4; TRBD1 matches at 8 bases. With 6 bases clipped from V and 8 bases from J, the junction kept 14 bases outside the gene matches. The length of the CDR3 is 15 residues.

This clonotype was seen more than once but under ten times. V is TRBV30 and J is TRBJ1-1; the D gene is possibly TRBD1 (5 bases). This CDR3 is 13 amino acids long. Trimming removed 5 bases from V and 1 base from J, with 11 bases in between. In germline, CDR1 is GTSNPN, CDR2 SVGIG (reference sequence). The CDR3 DNA follows: TGTGCCTGGGGATCAGGGTGGAACACTGAAGCTTTCTTT. It codes for CAWGSGWNTEAFF.

CDR3 sequence (DNA): TGTGCCAGCAGTTACCCTGAGGGCGGGAGAGGTCTTGCCTACAATGAGCAGTTCTTC. Its protein product is CASSYPEGGRGLAYNEQFF. The chain recombines TRBV6-2 or TRBV6-3 with TRBJ2-1; 7 nucleotides line up with TRBD2. The length of the CDR3 is 19 residues. V shed 2 bases and J 2 bases; nucleotides not matched to a gene: 15. Germline assignment: CDR1 MNHEY and CDR2 SVGEGT.

This clonotype has only a few counts. V is TRBV20-1 and J is TRBJ2-7; D not certain. The CDR3 length is 13 residues. Between the trimmed V and J ends, which lost 1 base and 5 bases, there was a span of 12 bases. Germline V gene data show CDR1 as DFQATT and CDR2 as SNEGSKA (reference sequence). The CDR3 is CSARVEPFDEQYF. Written as DNA, the CDR3 is TGCAGTGCTAGAGTGGAACCTTTCGACGAGCAGTACTTC.

This clonotype showed up many times. The rearrangement links TRBV5-1 to TRBJ2-3; TRBD1 aligns across 7 bases. The CDR3 length is 16 residues. V gave up 4 bases and J gave up 2 bases; unmatched junction bases: 10. Germline V lookup: CDR1 SGHRS, CDR2 YFSETQ. Here the CDR3 DNA reads TGCGCCAGCAGCCCTTCGACAGGGCACCCCACAGATACGCAGTATTTT. Translation: CASSPSTGHPTDTQYF.